Listed here are 17 T cell receptor beta chains from one sample, sequenced in a study of somatic mutations in cytotoxic T cells in rheumatoid arthritis (dated by TCRdb to about 2017). Library preparation was by the immunoSEQ multiplex PCR assay. Not all clones reach the TCRdb copy of this immuneACCESS table, which keeps in-frame sequences only. Checked studies attribute under half of the gap to unresolved V genes and leave the rest unexplained. Here the sample has about 10,000 clones; over 75% occur a single time. The ten largest clonotypes hold about 1% of the sample. Sequenced sample: CD4+ T cells sorted from blood. Receptor source: a woman under 30 with rheumatoid arthritis.

The rearrangement links TRBV5-6 to TRBJ2-1; no firm D call. Germline V lookup: CDR1 SGHDT, CDR2 YYEEEE. V lost 2 bases, J lost 8 bases, and 11 bases lay in between. This CDR3 region has 13 residues. CDR3 loop: CASSFWVGHEQFF. CDR3 nucleotides: TGTGCCAGCAGCTTTTGGGTGGGCCATGAGCAGTTCTTC.

V is TRBV6-5 and J is TRBJ1-4; D is undetermined. The CDR3 has 15 amino acids. With 7 bases removed from V and 5 bases from J, the gap between germline ends came to 17 bases. Germline lookup yields CDR1 MNHEY and CDR2 SVGAGI. CDR3 in DNA: TGTGCCAGCACCCCGGGAAGGAGAGCCAATGAAAAACTGTTTTTT. It specifies CASTPGRRANEKLFF.

The chain uses TRBV28 and TRBJ2-7; 9 nucleotides line up with TRBD2. CDR1 is MDHEN, CDR2 SYDVKM, per germline. This CDR3 comprises 17 residues. V was pared by 5 bases and J by 0 bases, with 11 bases of the junction left unmatched. The CDR3 is CASSPPLGSGSSYEQYF. Here the CDR3 DNA reads TGTGCCAGCAGTCCCCCCTTGGGTAGCGGGAGCTCCTACGAGCAGTACTTC.

The J gene is TRBJ2-6, the V gene TRBV5-4; D is unresolved. Per germline, CDR1 SGHNT and CDR2 YYREEE (reference sequence). The CDR3 is made up of 16 amino acids. V was pared by 0 bases and J by 3 bases, with 10 bases between. The CDR3 here is CASSLDLVLGANVLTF. CDR3 in DNA: TGTGCCAGCAGCTTGGATTTAGTACTTGGGGCCAACGTCCTGACTTTC. The entire variable domain, with the rest obtained from reference TRBV5-4 and TRBJ2-6, is as follows: ETGVTQSPTHLIKTRGQQVTLRCSSQSGHNTVSWYQQALGQGPQFIFQYYREEENGRGNFPPRFSGLQFPNYSSELNVNALELDDSALYLCASSLDLVLGANVLTFGAGSRLTVL.

The chain couples TRBV5-6 to TRBJ2-7, with D possibly matching TRBD2 (5 bases). Germline V gene data show CDR1 as SGHDT and CDR2 as YYEEEE. CDR3 length: 16 amino acids. Deletions cut 2 bases from V and 0 bases from J, with 15 bases between. The CDR3 nucleotides are TGTGCCAGCAGCTTACTGGCGGGTAAGATCTCCTACGAGCAGTACTTC. Encoded protein: CASSLLAGKISYEQYF.

The chain is built from TRBV18 and TRBJ2-7, with 9 bases that match TRBD1. The CDR3 sequence is 15 residues long. Losses at the gene ends were 3 bases for V and 0 bases for J; bases not matched to a gene: 3. CDR1 and CDR2 from the germline V gene are KGHSH and LQKENI. The CDR3 sequence: CASSPTGGSSYEQYF. For the CDR3, the DNA is TGTGCCAGCTCACCGACAGGGGGGAGCTCCTACGAGCAGTACTTC.

This clone was counted only a few times. The chain uses TRBV11-2 and TRBJ1-1, with TRBD1 as a possible D gene (5 bases). The V gene's germline CDR1 is SGHAT and CDR2 FQNNGV. Trimming took off 1 base at V and 4 bases at J, with 13 bases between the two ends. The CDR3 is 15 residues long. Here the CDR3 reads CASSLGLLGVTEAFF. The CDR3 DNA reads as TGTGCCAGCAGCTTAGGGCTCTTAGGGGTCACTGAAGCTTTCTTT.

The table lists this clone with a count of one. The chain links TRBV15 to TRBJ1-3, with 10 bases lining up with TRBD1. The CDR3 spans 16 residues. V shed 0 bases and J 1 base; nucleotides not matched to a gene: 0. The germline V gene encodes CDR1 LNHNV and CDR2 YYDKDF (reference sequence). In DNA form, the CDR3 reads TGTGCCACCAGCAGAGAGGACAGGGGGTCTGGAAACACCATATATTTT. Amino acid sequence: CATSREDRGSGNTIYF.

The chain combines TRBV25-1 with TRBJ2-3, with TRBD2 matching over 8 bases. The CDR3 is made up of 17 amino acids. Trimming removed 6 bases from V and 3 bases from J; junction bases left unmatched: 14. Germline assignment: CDR1 MGHDK and CDR2 SYGVNS. CDR3 sequence (DNA): TGTGCCAGCAGACGAACCCGGGGGGGCCAGTGGACAGATACGCAGTATTTT. It is translated as CASRRTRGGQWTDTQYF.

J is TRBJ2-7 and V is TRBV28; 8 bases agree with TRBD2. J was trimmed by 2 bases and V by 3 bases; bases with no gene match: 6. The CDR3 covers 15 residues. Germline V lookup: CDR1 MDHEN, CDR2 SYDVKM. CDR3 bases: TGTGCCAGCAGTTTTACGGGGGGGGACACCTACGAGCAGTACTTC. Translating it yields CASSFTGGDTYEQYF.

In this sample, this clone turned up once. This sequence joins TRBV11-1 and TRBJ2-2, with 8 nucleotides matching TRBD2. From germline, CDR1 is SGHAT and CDR2 FQDESV (reference sequence). J lost 1 base, V lost 7 bases, and 5 bases had no gene match. The CDR3 covers 15 residues. CDR3 loop: CASKAGLVNTGELFF. The CDR3 DNA reads TGTGCCAGCAAAGCGGGACTAGTGAACACCGGGGAGCTGTTTTTT. Full variable domain (missing parts from reference TRBV11-1 and TRBJ2-2): EAEVAQSPRYKITEKSQAVAFWCDPISGHATLYWYRQILGQGPELLVQFQDESVVDDSQLPKDRFSAERLKGVDSTLKIQPAELGDSAMYLCASKAGLVNTGELFFGEGSRLTVL.

This clone appeared a single time. The chain is built from TRBV7-2 and TRBJ1-5, with D hard to call. CDR1 SGHTA and CDR2 FQGNSA come from the germline V gene. The CDR3 totals 16 residues. V was pared by 6 bases and J by 2 bases, with 17 bases between. CDR3 sequence: CASSRSAAEGNQPQHF. CDR3 bases: TGTGCCAGCAGTCGATCAGCGGCGGAGGGCAATCAGCCCCAGCATTTT.

This clone has only one observation. The chain uses TRBV7-9 and TRBJ2-3, with 11 positions matching TRBD2. V shed 5 bases and J 2 bases; nucleotides not matched to a gene: 6. Germline V gene lookup returns CDR1 SEHNR and CDR2 FQNEAQ (reference sequence). The CDR3 covers 16 residues. The CDR3, as DNA: TGTGCCAGCAGCACCAGACTAGCGGGAAACACAGATACGCAGTATTTT. It yields the protein CASSTRLAGNTDTQYF. The variable domain in full, with the rest retrieved from reference TRBV7-9 and TRBJ2-3, is DTGVSQNPRHKITKRGQNVTFRCDPISEHNRLYWYRQTLGQGPEFLTYFQNEAQLEKSRLLSDRFSAERPKGSFSTLEIQRTEQGDSAMYLCASSTRLAGNTDTQYFGPGTRLTVL.

The chain recombines TRBV19 with TRBJ1-3; D perhaps matches TRBD1 (5 bases). The CDR3 spans 15 residues. Between the trimmed V and J ends, which lost 4 bases and 0 bases, there was a span of 10 bases. Germline V gives CDR1 LNHDA, CDR2 SQIVND (reference sequence). CDR3 residues: CASSKDRSSGNTIYF. The CDR3 nucleotides read TGTGCCAGTAGTAAAGACAGATCCTCTGGAAACACCATATATTTT.

The chain is built from TRBV5-4 and TRBJ2-5; 7 nucleotides agree with TRBD1. TRBJ2-7 matches the DNA end more closely, so the J call is doubtful. CDR1 is SGHNT, CDR2 YYREEE, per germline (reference sequence). The CDR3 consists of 14 residues. The DNA of the CDR3 is TGTGCCAGCAGTCGCTACGTGACAGGGAACGAGCAGTACTTC. It encodes CASSRYVTGNEQYF.

This clone was detected only a few times. V usage is TRBV29-1 and J usage is TRBJ2-3; 9 bases fit TRBD2. The ends lost 7 bases at V and 4 bases at J; junction bases unmatched: 3. The CDR3 runs 12 residues. The germline V gene has CDR1 SQVTM and CDR2 ANQGSEA. Written as DNA, the CDR3 is TGCAGCGGCAGGACTAGCGCAGATACGCAGTATTTT. Translating gives CSGRTSADTQYF.

This chain uses TRBV4-3 with TRBJ1-1; TRBD1 aligns across 7 bases. Unmatched junction bases numbered 5, after V lost 1 base and J lost 0 bases. Germline assignment: CDR1 LGHNA and CDR2 YSLEER. The CDR3 length is 16 residues. CDR3 amino acids: CASSQAAGTVNTEAFF. The CDR3 nucleotides are TGCGCCAGCAGCCAAGCTGCCGGGACAGTGAACACTGAAGCTTTCTTT.